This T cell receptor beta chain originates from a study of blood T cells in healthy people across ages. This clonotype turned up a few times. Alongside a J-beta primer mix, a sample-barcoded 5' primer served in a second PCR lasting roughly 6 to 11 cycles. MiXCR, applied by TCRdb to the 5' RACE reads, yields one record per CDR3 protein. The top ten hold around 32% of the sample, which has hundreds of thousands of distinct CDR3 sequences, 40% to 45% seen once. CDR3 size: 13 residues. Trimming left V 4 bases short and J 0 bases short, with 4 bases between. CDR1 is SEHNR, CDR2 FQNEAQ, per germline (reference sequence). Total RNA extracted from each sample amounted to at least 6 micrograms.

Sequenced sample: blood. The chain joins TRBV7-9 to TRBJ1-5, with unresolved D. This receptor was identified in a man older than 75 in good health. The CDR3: CASSSHSNQPQHF. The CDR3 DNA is TGTGCCAGCAGCTCACATAGCAATCAGCCCCAGCATTTT.